The 9 T cell receptor beta chains below all came from one sample that was sequenced in a study of early T cells in non-severe SARS-CoV-2 infection. One entry per CDR3 protein, called by TCRdb with MiXCR from the 5' RACE reads. The sample has about 80,000 distinct CDR3 sequences; more than 13% are singletons. Input material: whole blood. The receptors were sampled from an adult who was a healthcare worker with PCR-confirmed SARS-CoV-2 infection or an uninfected control (not recorded which).

In this sample, this clonotype turned up many times. The chain employs TRBV7-2 and TRBJ2-1; TRBD2 matches at 9 bases. CDR1 SGHTA and CDR2 FQGNSA come from the germline V gene. The CDR3 length is 16 residues. J lost 6 bases, V lost 1 base, and 7 bases had no gene match. The CDR3 loop is CASSLVASGAPNEQFF. The CDR3 DNA reads as TGTGCCAGCAGCTTAGTGGCTAGCGGGGCACCCAATGAGCAGTTCTTC.

This clonotype was observed a few times. The chain is built from TRBV5-1 and TRBJ2-1; 7 bases are a match to TRBD1. J gave up 5 bases and V 4 bases, and 9 bases lay outside the gene matches. The CDR3 runs 15 residues. Per germline, CDR1 SGHRS and CDR2 YFSETQ. CDR3 coding DNA: TGCGCCAGCAGCCCTGACAGGGTGTTTAACAATGAGCAGTTCTTC. Translated: CASSPDRVFNNEQFF.

The table lists this clonotype with a few counts. The CDR3 coding sequence is TGCAGCGTCGCCGGCAGCGAACCCTACGAGCAGTACTTC. Amino acids: CSVAGSEPYEQYF. The chain is built from TRBV29-1 and TRBJ2-7, with D unresolved. The V gene lost 6 bases and the J gene lost 2 bases, with 14 bases spanning the gap. The CDR3 runs 13 residues. The V gene's germline CDR1 is SQVTM and CDR2 ANQGSEA.

There are many counts of this clonotype. The chain joins TRBV11-2 to TRBJ2-3; 8 bases line up with TRBD2. This CDR3 region has 16 residues. Germline loops: CDR1 SGHAT, CDR2 FQNNGV. After removal of 3 bases from V and 0 bases from J, the junction contained 5 bases not matched to a gene. The CDR3 nucleotides are TGTGCCAGCAGCTTGAGACGCGGGGGGAGCACAGATACGCAGTATTTT. It encodes CASSLRRGGSTDTQYF.

This clonotype was seen many times. The rearrangement joins TRBV7-9 to TRBJ1-2; D not resolved. CDR3 length: 14 residues. In germline, CDR1 is SEHNR, CDR2 FQNEAQ (reference sequence). Trimming stripped 7 bases from V and 3 bases from J, with 15 bases between. CDR3: CASKKGNLDYGYTF. In DNA, the CDR3 is TGTGCCAGCAAAAAAGGGAATTTAGACTATGGCTACACCTTC.

The chain uses TRBV10-3 and TRBJ1-2, with 8 positions matching TRBD1. There are 16 residues in the CDR3. CDR1 ENHRY and CDR2 SYGVKD come from the germline V gene. J was trimmed by 5 bases and V by 4 bases; bases with no gene match: 12. This chain's CDR3 is CAISGAGGALSYGYTF. CDR3 sequence (DNA): TGTGCCATCAGTGGGGCAGGGGGCGCGTTATCTTATGGCTACACCTTC.

This clonotype was counted ten times or more. The chain has TRBV28 and TRBJ2-7; D gene ambiguous. The CDR3 runs to 11 residues. Trimming took off 6 bases at V and 3 bases at J, with 6 bases between the two ends. Looked up from germline, CDR1 is MDHEN and CDR2 is SYDVKM. The CDR3 DNA reads as TGTGCCAGCAGGGTGAACTACGAGCAGTACTTC. This translates into CASRVNYEQYF.

This sequence joins TRBV18 and TRBJ1-6; a possible D gene is TRBD1 (5 bases). The CDR3 has 13 residues. Trimming cost V 3 bases and J 11 bases, with 11 bases left between them. The V gene's germline CDR1 is KGHSH and CDR2 LQKENI. The CDR3 DNA follows: TGTGCCAGCTCACCGCAGGGAAGGGCACCCCTCCACTTT. This encodes CASSPQGRAPLHF.

This clonotype was seen only a few times. The chain carries TRBV10-1 and TRBJ1-6; D perhaps matches TRBD1 (5 bases). Trimming took 10 bases from V and 0 from J, leaving 16 bases between them. Germline values: CDR1 WNHNN, CDR2 SYGVQD (reference sequence). The CDR3 has 16 residues. In nucleotides, the CDR3 is TGCGCCATAAGGAGGGGTGGCACCTCCTATAATTCACCCCTCCACTTT. It yields the protein CAIRRGGTSYNSPLHF.